This TCR beta chain is from a study of sequential checkpoint blockade in melanoma. Study in general: Randomization was 1:1 between first-line nivolumab→ipilimumab and ipilimumab→nivolumab. After both sequences, patients received maintenance nivolumab.

Method: immunoSEQ multiplex PCR; TCRdb's copy keeps in-frame clones and lacks some. The sample includes about 16,000 clones, 85% to 95% of them seen just once. The treatment: randomized to nivolumab then ipilimumab (arm A) or the reverse (arm B). Live CD3+CD8+ CD19− CD56− cells were sorted from PBMCs. Per germline, CDR1 KGHSH and CDR2 LQKENI. The CDR3 length is 11 residues. Deletions cut 3 bases from V and 9 bases from J, with 8 bases between. This sequence joins TRBV18 and TRBJ1-2; D remains ambiguous. The source of this sequence is a human donor with melanoma. The specimen was CD8+ T cells sorted from blood (inferred from file names), collected from a patient given nivolumab and ipilimumab in sequence. CDR3 residues: CASSPAGSYTF. DNA for the CDR3: TGTGCCAGCTCACCCGCAGGAAGCTACACCTTC.